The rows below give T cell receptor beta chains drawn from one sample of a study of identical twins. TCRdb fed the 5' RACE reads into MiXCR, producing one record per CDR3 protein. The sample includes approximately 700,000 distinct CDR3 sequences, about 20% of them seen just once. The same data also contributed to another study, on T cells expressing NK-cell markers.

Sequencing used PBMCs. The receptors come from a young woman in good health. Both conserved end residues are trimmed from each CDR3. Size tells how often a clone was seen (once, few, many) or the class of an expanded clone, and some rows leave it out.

CDR3: ASREVGRETYNEQF
size: few
V: TRBV5-1
J: TRBJ2-1

CDR3: ASSWTASGNTIY
size: NA
V: TRBV5-6
J: TRBJ1-3

CDR3: ASSLVRRGTGAYEQY
size: few
V: TRBV5-1
J: TRBJ2-7

CDR3: ACPGTSVYNEQF
size: NA
V: TRBV30
J: TRBJ2-1

CDR3: AISDSGGSYNEQF
size: few
V: TRBV10-3
J: TRBJ2-1

CDR3: ASSLGTSGNTDTQY
size: few
V: TRBV9
J: TRBJ2-3

CDR3: ASSINFKDRGWRSNEQF
size: NA
V: TRBV11-2
J: TRBJ2-1

CDR3: ASSLQGLDNEQF
size: few
V: TRBV25-1
J: TRBJ2-1

CDR3: SASIGGDSYEQY
size: NA
V: TRBV20-1
J: TRBJ2-7

CDR3: ASSTQGASNTEAF
size: NA
V: TRBV5-1
J: TRBJ1-1

CDR3: ASRLGELTDTQY
size: few
V: TRBV7-8
J: TRBJ2-3

CDR3: ASSLLPGPTGELF
size: NA
V: TRBV5-1
J: TRBJ2-2

CDR3: ASTPWAQARTGELF
size: few
V: TRBV6-1
J: TRBJ2-2

CDR3: ASSTLGSRGYEQY
size: once
V: TRBV2
J: TRBJ2-7

CDR3: ASSPERNSPLH
size: many
V: TRBV18
J: TRBJ1-6

CDR3: AISESGQGVIEAF
size: NA
V: TRBV10-3
J: TRBJ1-1

CDR3: SARMLNNEQF
size: NA
V: TRBV20-1
J: TRBJ2-1

CDR3: ASRKGQALSSGANVLT
size: NA
V: TRBV12-3/TRBV12-4
J: TRBJ2-6

CDR3: ASSSPSREETQY
size: NA
V: TRBV27
J: TRBJ2-5

CDR3: ASSAGLNSYNEQF
size: NA
V: TRBV5-1
J: TRBJ2-1

CDR3: SVTAGEGYGYT
size: NA
V: TRBV29-1
J: TRBJ1-2

CDR3: SASDASQETQH
size: once
V: TRBV20-1
J: TRBJ2-5

CDR3: ASRNHPWLAGVSRTGELF
size: few
V: TRBV12-3/TRBV12-4
J: TRBJ2-2

CDR3: ASSLRAGGANTGELF
size: NA
V: TRBV11-2
J: TRBJ2-2

CDR3: ASRGRVIHTDTQY
size: NA
V: TRBV12-3/TRBV12-4
J: TRBJ2-3

CDR3: ASRVSYEQY
size: many
V: TRBV12-3/TRBV12-4
J: TRBJ2-7

CDR3: AISVSTRRNNEQF
size: few
V: TRBV10-3
J: TRBJ2-1

CDR3: ASSLDPLAKNIQY
size: NA
V: TRBV5-1
J: TRBJ2-4

CDR3: ASRGKGRRPYGYT
size: many
V: TRBV12-3/TRBV12-4
J: TRBJ1-2

CDR3: ASSVGGQGFDSPLH
size: few
V: TRBV9
J: TRBJ1-6

CDR3: ASSPTGGLRQPQH
size: NA
V: TRBV7-2
J: TRBJ1-5

CDR3: ASRARGPTEAF
size: NA
V: TRBV14
J: TRBJ1-1

CDR3: ASSQEAETSGIQY
size: NA
V: TRBV4-3
J: TRBJ2-4

CDR3: SARDSQGPTDTQY
size: few
V: TRBV20-1
J: TRBJ2-3

CDR3: ASSYQRTGPGNEQF
size: few
V: TRBV6-5
J: TRBJ2-1

CDR3: ASSYSPGQFFEQY
size: NA
V: TRBV6-5
J: TRBJ2-7

CDR3: ASATGLSNQPQH
size: NA
V: TRBV25-1
J: TRBJ1-5

CDR3: ATLPGTDSYEQY
size: few
V: TRBV10-3
J: TRBJ2-7

CDR3: ASSGVQGSTGELF
size: many
V: TRBV12-3/TRBV12-4
J: TRBJ2-2

CDR3: ASSLRREGPPDTQY
size: NA
V: TRBV7-6
J: TRBJ2-3

CDR3: ASSLTASPSYNEQF
size: few
V: TRBV12-3/TRBV12-4
J: TRBJ2-1

CDR3: ASGRASPGGTHLYEQY
size: NA
V: TRBV12-5
J: TRBJ2-7

CDR3: ASRLIGELF
size: NA
V: TRBV3-1
J: TRBJ2-2